The 25 T cell receptor beta chains listed next were all sequenced from one sample in a study of CD8 T cell repertoires and HIV-1 epitope variants. Antigens of these TCRs are unknown. Clones were sequenced by immunoSEQ multiplex PCR, and TCRdb holds only the in-frame ones, with some missing. In the table there are 4,000 or so clones, approximately 70% of which are singletons. Input material: cultured CD8+ T cells derived from PBMCs. These receptors were collected from a male donor with HIV.

The rearrangement uses TRBV18 and TRBJ1-1; TRBD1 agrees at 8 bases. CDR3 length: 15 residues. Germline-derived CDR1 and CDR2 are KGHSH and LQKENI. Germline trimming cut 1 base from V and 2 bases from J; bases unmatched to any gene: 3. CDR3 protein: CASSPRTGQNTEAFF. The CDR3 coding sequence is TGTGCCAGCTCACCACGGACAGGGCAAAACACTGAAGCTTTCTTT.

The rearrangement links TRBV5-1 to TRBJ1-1; D uncertain. Trimming removed 5 bases from V and 4 bases from J, with 18 bases in between. The germline V gene encodes CDR1 SGHRS and CDR2 YFSETQ. The CDR3 is 15 amino acids. This CDR3 is CASSFGPTGGTEAFF. In nucleotides, the CDR3 is TGCGCCAGCAGTTTTGGGCCCACCGGAGGCACTGAAGCTTTCTTT.

V usage is TRBV5-4 and J usage is TRBJ2-1, with D possibly TRBD1 on 6 matching bases. V gave up 4 bases and J gave up 0 bases, with 11 bases separating them. There are 15 residues in the CDR3. Looked up from germline, CDR1 is SGHNT and CDR2 is YYREEE (reference sequence). The CDR3 sequence: CASSRQESSYNEQFF. CDR3 DNA: TGTGCCAGCAGCCGACAGGAGAGCTCCTACAATGAGCAGTTCTTC.

This clone was seen more than once but under ten times. The V and J genes are TRBV5-6 and TRBJ1-2; tentatively, D is TRBD1 (6 bases). V lost 0 bases to trimming and J lost 9 bases, with 15 bases between them. CDR3 size: 14 residues. Germline values: CDR1 SGHDT, CDR2 YYEEEE. The DNA for the CDR3 is TGTGCCAGCAGCTTGGGGCAGGGGCTGATACGCTACACCTTC. Translating it yields CASSLGQGLIRYTF.

The chain employs TRBV28 and TRBJ1-4, with unresolved D. The germline CDR1 and CDR2 sequences are MDHEN and SYDVKM. V was cut by 4 bases and J by 6 bases, with 6 bases left in between. This CDR3 comprises 12 residues. This CDR3 is CASSSMYEKLFF. The CDR3 DNA reads TGTGCCAGCAGTTCCATGTATGAAAAACTGTTTTTT.

The chain is built from TRBV19 and TRBJ1-1, with D possibly being TRBD1 (6 bases). Germline V gives CDR1 LNHDA, CDR2 SQIVND (reference sequence). Trimming removed 4 bases at V and 3 bases at J, with 9 bases between. The CDR3 is made up of 13 amino acids. The CDR3: CASSNREDTEAFF. The CDR3 DNA reads as TGTGCCAGTAGTAACAGGGAGGACACTGAAGCTTTCTTT. Together with reference TRBV19 and TRBJ1-1, the CDR3 gives the full variable domain: DGGITQSPKYLFRKEGQNVTLSCEQNLNHDAMYWYRQDPGQGLRLIYYSQIVNDFQKGDIAEGYSVSREKKESFPLTVTSAQKNPTAFYLCASSNREDTEAFFGQGTRLTVV.

V usage is TRBV11-2 and J usage is TRBJ1-1, with D unclear. V was shortened by 1 base and J by 3 bases, with 12 bases between the two germline ends. Germline V gene data show CDR1 as SGHAT and CDR2 as FQNNGV. This CDR3 has 15 residues. The CDR3 reads CASSLGFDRYTEAFF. The CDR3 DNA reads as TGTGCCAGCAGCTTAGGTTTTGACCGATACACTGAAGCTTTCTTT.

This clone is deemed large (0.1 to 1%). The rearrangement links TRBV5-6 to TRBJ2-7; D may be TRBD1 (5 bases). V was trimmed by 4 bases and J by 2 bases, leaving 13 bases between them. This CDR3 region has 14 residues. CDR1 and CDR2 (germline): SGHDT, YYEEEE. In DNA, the CDR3 is TGTGCCAGCAGCGACTCGACAGTTACCTACGAGCAGTACTTC. Amino acids: CASSDSTVTYEQYF.

The chain joins TRBV7-2 to TRBJ2-7; no firm D call. Trimming removed 1 base from V and 2 bases from J, with 9 bases in between. Looked up from germline, CDR1 is SGHTA and CDR2 is FQGNSA. The CDR3 covers 14 residues. The CDR3 nucleotides are TGTGCCAGCAGCTTAGATCTAAGAGCCTACGAGCAGTACTTC. It translates to CASSLDLRAYEQYF.

This clone has only a few counts. The chain carries TRBV5-1 and TRBJ2-5, with 7 bases lining up with TRBD1. After removal of 4 bases from V and 2 bases from J, the junction contained 8 bases not matched to a gene. The CDR3 sequence is 15 residues long. The germline gives CDR1 SGHRS, CDR2 YFSETQ. As DNA, the CDR3 is TGCGCCAGCAGCCCCGTTTCGGGACAGCAAGAGACCCAGTACTTC. The encoded protein is CASSPVSGQQETQYF.

This chain connects TRBV5-6 to TRBJ1-2; 11 nucleotides line up with TRBD1. Unmatched junction bases numbered 5, after V lost 0 bases and J lost 10 bases. CDR1 and CDR2 (germline): SGHDT, YYEEEE. This CDR3 has 14 amino acids. The CDR3 nucleotides are TGTGCCAGCAGCTTGGGCGGGACAGGGGGAACCTACACCTTC. Translated, it gives CASSLGGTGGTYTF.

The CDR3 DNA sequence: TGTGCCAGCAGCTTAGGGGCAGGGCTGTCCTACGAGCAGTACTTC. Protein: CASSLGAGLSYEQYF. The chain employs TRBV7-9 and TRBJ2-7; D is possibly TRBD1 (5 bases). The CDR3 sequence is 15 residues long. V lost 1 base to trimming and J lost 1 base, with 11 bases between them. Germline loops: CDR1 SEHNR, CDR2 FQNEAQ (reference sequence).

This clone occurred once. V gene TRBV10-1 combines with J gene TRBJ2-1, with D tentatively TRBD1 or TRBD2 (6 bases each). Germline values: CDR1 WNHNN, CDR2 SYGVQD (reference sequence). The CDR3 extends over 14 amino acids. The ends were cut back, 3 bases at V and 5 bases at J, with 11 bases in the middle. This CDR3 is CASSEGGTHNEQFF. The CDR3, as DNA: TGCGCCAGCAGTGAAGGAGGGACACACAATGAGCAGTTCTTC.

The chain couples TRBV28 to TRBJ1-1; tentatively, D is TRBD1 (6 bases). The CDR3 has 12 residues. CDR1 MDHEN and CDR2 SYDVKM come from the germline V gene. The ends were cut back, 3 bases at V and 14 bases at J, with 16 bases in the middle. CDR3 nucleotide sequence: TGTGCCAGCAGTTTTCGGAGGACGGGGGGCTTCTTT. Translation: CASSFRRTGGFF.

The J gene is TRBJ2-5, the V gene TRBV28; 7 bases align to TRBD1. V shed 5 bases, J shed 5 bases, and the junction held 8 bases outside the gene matches. The germline V gene encodes CDR1 MDHEN and CDR2 SYDVKM. CDR3 length equals 14 residues. In DNA, the CDR3 is TGTGCCAGCAGTCCCCCGTTACAGGGGGAGACCCAGTACTTC. Translated: CASSPPLQGETQYF.

The CDR3 DNA reads as TGTGCCAGCAGCTTTAGAGGGGAAACCGGGGAGCTGTTTTTT. Its protein is CASSFRGETGELFF. This sequence joins TRBV11-3 and TRBJ2-2; D assignment may be TRBD1 or TRBD2 (5 bases each). The CDR3 is 14 amino acids. The germline V gene encodes CDR1 SGHNT and CDR2 YENEEA. With 3 bases removed from V and 5 bases from J, the gap between germline ends came to 10 bases.

This clone was seen once. The chain is built from TRBV6-4 and TRBJ1-5, with TRBD1 matching 12 bases. Germline-derived CDR1 and CDR2 are MRHNA and SNTAGT. The V gene end was trimmed by 5 bases and the J gene end by 5 bases; junction bases not matched to a gene: 4. The CDR3 is made up of 15 amino acids. CDR3 protein: CASSHGTGGDQPQHF. The CDR3, as DNA: TGTGCCAGCAGTCACGGGACAGGGGGCGATCAGCCCCAGCATTTT.

V gene TRBV7-8 combines with J gene TRBJ2-7; possible D gene TRBD2, 6 bases. The CDR3 spans 15 residues. Germline V gene lookup returns CDR1 SGHVS and CDR2 FQNEAQ. Trimming took 5 bases from V and 9 from J, leaving 23 bases between them. In DNA, the CDR3 is TGTGCCAGCAGCCAGAGGTGGGCCAGGAGGGGTTGGCAGTACTTC. It encodes CASSQRWARRGWQYF.

This clone has just a few counts. V and J are TRBV19 and TRBJ1-1; D is uncertain. Trimming cost V 6 bases and J 1 base, with 6 bases left between them. Per germline, CDR1 LNHDA and CDR2 SQIVND (reference sequence). The CDR3 has 12 residues. In nucleotides, the CDR3 is TGTGCCAGTAGGATCGGGAACACTGAAGCTTTCTTT. Its translation is CASRIGNTEAFF.

By its share, this clone is medium-sized. The chain uses TRBV28 and TRBJ1-1; D remains unclear. V shed 3 bases and J shed 4 bases, with 12 bases lying between them. From germline, CDR1 is MDHEN and CDR2 SYDVKM. This CDR3 contains 14 residues. The CDR3 nucleotides are TGTGCCAGCAGTTTTCGGGGATGGGGCACTGAAGCTTTCTTT. Its protein is CASSFRGWGTEAFF. Full variable domain (missing parts from reference TRBV28 and TRBJ1-1): DVKVTQSSRYLVKRTGEKVFLECVQDMDHENMFWYRQDPGLGLRLIYFSYDVKMKEKGDIPEGYSVSREKKERFSLILESASTNQTSMYLCASSFRGWGTEAFFGQGTRLTVV.

The CDR3 sequence: CASRTSGANLNEQYF. The CDR3 bases are TGTGCCAGCCGTACTAGCGGGGCCAACTTGAACGAGCAGTACTTC. The genes are TRBV28 and TRBJ2-7; 10 nucleotides match TRBD2. The CDR3 length is 15 residues. Germline lookup yields CDR1 MDHEN and CDR2 SYDVKM. Trimming removed 8 bases from V and 5 bases from J; junction bases left unmatched: 12.

The chain is built from TRBV6-4 and TRBJ2-1, with 10 bases identical to TRBD2. The junction had 2 bases not matched to a gene; V was cut back by 3 bases and J by 6 bases. Germline assignment: CDR1 MRHNA and CDR2 SNTAGT. The CDR3 contains 14 residues. CDR3 protein: CASSEAGGPNEQFF. The DNA of the CDR3 is TGTGCCAGCAGTGAAGCGGGGGGGCCCAATGAGCAGTTCTTC.

The rearrangement joins TRBV10-3 to TRBJ2-5, with 11 bases matching TRBD1. Germline lookup yields CDR1 ENHRY and CDR2 SYGVKD. V gave up 6 bases and J gave up 5 bases; unmatched junction bases: 2. The CDR3 runs 13 residues. Here the CDR3 DNA reads TGTGCCATCAGAGGGACAGGGGGGGAGACCCAGTACTTC. Translating it yields CAIRGTGGETQYF.

This clone is labeled as hyperexpanded. The chain carries TRBV4-3 and TRBJ2-7; TRBD2 is a possible D gene (6 bases). Germline assignment: CDR1 LGHNA and CDR2 YSLEER. Trimming cost V 0 bases and J 0 bases, with 21 bases left between them. The CDR3 loop spans 19 amino acids. In DNA, the CDR3 is TGCGCCAGCAGCCAAGAGCCGGGAGCGGGCGCCCTGAGCTCCTACGAGCAGTACTTC. Residues: CASSQEPGAGALSSYEQYF.

Details on this clone: At one of its ends the junction is not consistent with the germline gene, which may arise from a read error. V gene TRBV4-1 combines with J gene TRBJ1-1; D gene unclear. This CDR3 region has 12 residues. Germline lookup yields CDR1 MGHRA and CDR2 YSYEKL. The CDR3, as DNA: TGTGCCAGCAGCCAAGTGAACACTGAAGCTTTCTTT. Its protein product is CASSQVNTEAFF.